This TCR beta chain was captured by sequencing in a study of neurological immune-mediated disorders. Time point indicated: longitudinal time-point 1 (baseline). TCRdb passed the 5' RACE reads through MiXCR, listing each CDR3 protein once. The top ten clones hold around 4.3% of a sample with around 71,000 distinct CDR3 sequences, roughly 15% of them seen once. This clonotype was seen at least ten times. Its antigen is as yet unknown. Study findings and constraints: Whereas HTLV-1-associated myelopathy showed the most TCR clonal expansion, multiple sclerosis showed the least, with levels below those of healthy controls. None of the CDR3 amino acid sequences found in expanded clones was shared across subjects. This suggests that the TCR-beta repertoires were private in all groups.

V was shortened by 6 bases and J by 0 bases, with 8 bases between the two germline ends. This CDR3 spans 14 amino acids. Germline-derived CDR1 and CDR2 are MNHEY and SMNVEV (reference sequence). This chain uses TRBV27 with TRBJ2-2; D not certain. Sequenced sample: PBMCs. The receptor was isolated from a female donor with HTLV-1-associated myelopathy (HAM/TSP). For the CDR3, the DNA is TGTGCCAGCAGCCCGGGCCCGAACACCGGGGAGCTGTTTTTT. Protein sequence: CASSPGPNTGELFF.